The clone carrying this T cell receptor beta chain has just a few counts. Some clones are missing from TCRdb's copy, which holds only in-frame ones; the method was immunoSEQ multiplex PCR. The sample yields approximately 32,000 clones, about nine tenths seen once. The sample comes from a study of T cell changes during pregnancy in multiple sclerosis. Germline V CDR1 and CDR2: MNHNY, SVGAGI (reference sequence). Trimming left V 5 bases short and J 6 bases short, with 17 bases between. This CDR3 is built from 15 residues. This material consisted of CD8+ T cells from peripheral blood mononuclear cells, taken in the first trimester of pregnancy. J is TRBJ1-5 and V is TRBV6-6, with a tentative D call TRBD1 (6 bases). This TCR derives from a female donor with multiple sclerosis, enrolled in a pregnancy study. CDR3 region: CASSPQGERVQPQHF. The CDR3 bases are TGTGCCAGCAGTCCACAGGGAGAGAGGGTTCAGCCCCAGCATTTT.